The T cell receptor (beta chain) under discussion was sequenced for a study of STAT3 mutations in large granular lymphocyte leukemia. Study summary: Roughly half of the longitudinally sequenced T-LGLL patients carried detectable canonical activating STAT3 mutations. Study-level findings and limits: Every T-LGLL patient had at least one immunodominant TCRbeta clonotype.

As for this clone: Antigen specificity is unknown.

CDR3 length: 14 amino acids. V was shortened by 2 bases and J by 1 base, with 8 bases between the two germline ends. Germline lookup yields CDR1 MNHNY and CDR2 SVGAGI (reference sequence). TCRbeta libraries averaged around 38,000 productive templates per sample. Clones were sequenced by immunoSEQ multiplex PCR, and TCRdb holds only the in-frame ones, with some missing. The sample has more than 10,000 clones; over 70% are singletons. This chain connects TRBV6-6 to TRBJ1-2; D is ambiguous. Sequencing used peripheral blood mononuclear cells. This TCR was recovered from a man in his sixties with T-cell large granular lymphocyte leukemia. Some clones in this sample may be carry-over from other donors' samples. CDR3 sequence: CASSYIGSNYGYTF. The CDR3 nucleotides read TGTGCCAGCAGTTACATAGGGAGTAACTATGGCTACACCTTC.